The clone carrying this T cell receptor beta chain was counted a few times. No antigen is known for it. TCRdb re-called the 5' RACE reads with MiXCR, one entry per CDR3 protein. The data hold about 120,000 distinct CDR3 sequences, with roughly 15% observed a single time. Germline values: CDR1 SQVTM, CDR2 ANQGSEA. This CDR3 has 14 amino acids. V was shortened by 3 bases and J by 5 bases, with 16 bases between the two germline ends. These data belong to a study of T cells after yellow fever vaccination. Looking at the study overall: The authors prepared low-cell-number fractions using SMART-Seq v4 Ultra Low Input. The study, taken as a whole, reports: A secondary response was less intense yet reached its peak sooner, at day 5 versus 15.

The specimen was CD8+ T cells sorted from PBMCs, collected 5 days after the yellow fever booster vaccination. The chain links TRBV29-1 to TRBJ2-5, with a weak D call TRBD1 (6 bases). The receptor was isolated from a man between 18 and 29 years old who received the YFV17D yellow fever vaccine. The CDR3 loop reads CSVDPAGAVETQYF. The DNA for the CDR3 is TGCAGCGTTGATCCGGCAGGGGCGGTGGAGACCCAGTACTTC.